Shown below are 4 T cell receptor beta chains from a single sample sequenced in a study of shared clonotypes between healthy human individuals. Naive CD8 cells comprised CD45RO-negative, CCR7-positively selected cells, excluding terminally differentiated effector memory CD45RA+ cells. Method: immunoSEQ multiplex PCR; TCRdb's copy keeps in-frame clones and lacks some. Counted here are 1.5 million to 2.5 million clones, around 96% occurring once; the ten biggest clones make up 0.9% to 1.5%. Sequencing was done on a sample of naive CD8+ T cells sorted from blood. The origin of the receptors is a man aged 18-30 years in good health.

The rearrangement links TRBV30 to TRBJ1-1; the D gene is possibly TRBD1 (5 bases). CDR3 length: 13 residues. V gave up 2 bases and J gave up 4 bases, with 11 bases separating them. Germline assignment: CDR1 GTSNPN and CDR2 SVGIG (reference sequence). The CDR3 DNA sequence: TGTGCCTGGAGTTGGGACGTAGGCACTGAAGCTTTCTTT. Translation: CAWSWDVGTEAFF.

The gene calls are TRBV27 and TRBJ2-3; D call uncertain. Germline V gives CDR1 MNHEY, CDR2 SMNVEV (reference sequence). The CDR3 totals 13 residues. Trimming stripped 1 base from V and 6 bases from J, with 8 bases between. Here the CDR3 DNA reads TGTGCCAGCAGTTTATTCCCCGCCGATACGCAGTATTTT. This sequence encodes CASSLFPADTQYF.

This chain joins TRBV27 and TRBJ1-5; the match to TRBD1 covers 7 bases. The ends lost 0 bases at V and 8 bases at J; junction bases unmatched: 4. Germline values: CDR1 MNHEY, CDR2 SMNVEV (reference sequence). The CDR3 has 14 residues. In nucleotides, the CDR3 is TGTGCCAGCAGTTTATCTACAGGGGTGGAGCCCCAGCATTTT. It translates to CASSLSTGVEPQHF.

The J gene is TRBJ1-1, the V gene TRBV5-6, with TRBD1 as a possible D gene (5 bases). The V end lost 3 bases, the J end lost 11 bases, and 14 bases lay between the germline ends. The CDR3 is 12 amino acids. The germline V gene encodes CDR1 SGHDT and CDR2 YYEEEE. CDR3 sequence: CASSWEGRAAFF. CDR3 DNA: TGTGCCAGCAGCTGGGAGGGGCGGGCGGCTTTCTTT. The full variable domain, rest sourced from reference TRBV5-6 and TRBJ1-1, is DAGVTQSPTHLIKTRGQQVTLRCSPKSGHDTVSWYQQALGQGPQFIFQYYEEEERQRGNFPDRFSGHQFPNYSSELNVNALLLGDSALYLCASSWEGRAAFFGQGTRLTVV.